This TCR beta chain was captured by sequencing in a study of T-cell memory formation after mild COVID-19. Study-wide results and limits: Contracting CD4+ clones sat mainly in CM and EM; CD8+ in EMRA. The study found balanced CD4/CD8 in clones contracting day 15 to 85 and a CD4+ lean in later expanders.

Constant-segment primers and 5'RACE yielded cDNA libraries for TCR alpha and TCR beta, each carrying sample barcodes and UMIs. TCRdb passed the 5' RACE reads through MiXCR, listing each CDR3 protein once. The table has more than 450,000 distinct CDR3 sequences, 18% seen once. The junction had 2 bases not matched to a gene; V was cut back by 6 bases and J by 6 bases. The CDR3 is made up of 12 amino acids. Germline-derived CDR1 and CDR2 are SGHVS and FNYEAQ. Regarding this clonotype: The target antigen is unknown.

This chain links TRBV7-6 with TRBJ1-1; TRBD1 matches at 9 bases. The source is an adult woman who had mild COVID-19 (a few samples of this study predate the infection). Cell type and time point are not known. Sequencing used PBMCs or a T cell subset sorted from them (not recorded which). CDR3: CASRGTGPEAFF. The DNA of the CDR3 is TGTGCCAGCAGGGGGACAGGGCCTGAAGCTTTCTTT.